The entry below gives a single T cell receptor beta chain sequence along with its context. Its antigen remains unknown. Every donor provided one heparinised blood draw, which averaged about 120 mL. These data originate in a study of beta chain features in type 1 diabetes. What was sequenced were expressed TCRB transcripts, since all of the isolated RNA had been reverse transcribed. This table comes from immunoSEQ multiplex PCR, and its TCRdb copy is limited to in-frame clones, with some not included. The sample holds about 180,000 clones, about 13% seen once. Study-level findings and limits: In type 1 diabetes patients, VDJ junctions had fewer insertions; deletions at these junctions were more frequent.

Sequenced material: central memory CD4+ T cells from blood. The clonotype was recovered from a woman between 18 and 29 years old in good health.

The CDR3 is CASSQATAGDGTDTQYF. The CDR3, as DNA: TGTGCCAGCAGCCAAGCCACGGCGGGAGACGGCACAGATACGCAGTATTTT. This sequence joins TRBV4-2 and TRBJ2-3; 7 bases fit TRBD2. V lost 1 base and J lost 1; bases outside the gene matches: 8. CDR1 is LGHNA, CDR2 YNFKEQ, per germline. The CDR3 extends over 17 amino acids.